The clone carrying this TCR beta chain has only one observation. What the recovered Cohort 3 donors had was two negative PCRs, clearance, or symptom resolution. This sample was taken from a study of blood T cell repertoires in COVID-19. Study overall: The study drew acute and convalescent COVID-19 samples from the United States, Italy and Spain. Sources were T cells, B-cell-depleted T cells, or PBMCs; the material itself was cDNA or gDNA.

Libraries were prepared by immunoSEQ multiplex PCR; TCRdb keeps only in-frame clonotypes and omits some of them. The repertoire holds around 470,000 clones, with 90% as singletons. This CDR3 has 13 residues. Germline values: CDR1 SQVTM, CDR2 ANQGSEA. The germline V and J ends were trimmed by 4 bases and 0 bases, with 7 bases remaining between them. This clonotype was obtained from a man between 18 and 29 years old who had recovered from COVID-19. The V call is TRBV29-1, the J call TRBJ1-5, with D possibly TRBD1 on 5 matching bases. The sample consisted of PBMCs or T cells enriched from blood (not recorded which). As DNA, the CDR3 is TGCAGCGTTGGACAGTATAGCAATCAGCCCCAGCATTTT. This sequence encodes CSVGQYSNQPQHF.